One sample yielded the 18 T cell receptor beta chains listed below, sequenced in a study of T-cell memory formation after mild COVID-19. In TCRdb, the 5' RACE reads were re-called with MiXCR into one record per CDR3 protein. There are over 250,000 distinct CDR3 sequences in the sample; more than 15% occur only once, and 22% lies in the top ten. The sample comprised PBMCs or a T cell subset sorted from them (not recorded which). These receptors were collected from a man aged 18-30 years who had mild COVID-19 (a few samples of this study predate the infection). Cell type and time point are not known.

This clonotype was seen a few times. This chain joins TRBV30 and TRBJ1-2, with D perhaps TRBD1 (6 bases). This CDR3 spans 12 amino acids. The ends were cut back, 3 bases at V and 8 bases at J, with 13 bases in the middle. Germline values: CDR1 GTSNPN, CDR2 SVGIG (reference sequence). As DNA, the CDR3 is TGTGCCTGGAGACGGGGGGCGCGAGGCTACACCTTC. Protein: CAWRRGARGYTF. Full variable domain (remainder filled in from reference TRBV30 and TRBJ1-2): SQTIHQWPATLVQPVGSPLSLECTVEGTSNPNLYWYRQAAGRGLQLLFYSVGIGQISSEVPQNLSASRPQDRQFILSSKKLLLSDSGFYLCAWRRGARGYTFGSGTRLTVV.

Regarding this clonotype: At one of its ends the junction is not consistent with the germline gene, which may arise from a read error. The V call is TRBV7-6, the J call TRBJ2-3; no definite D call. Germline V CDR1 and CDR2: SGHVS, FNYEAQ. The CDR3 has 12 amino acids. The CDR3 DNA reads as TGTGCCAGCAGCTTAGGTACAGATACGAAGTATTTT. Translated: CASSLGTDTKYF.

The chain carries TRBV7-2 and TRBJ1-5, with D unclear. The CDR3 is 13 amino acids. Germline V gives CDR1 SGHTA, CDR2 FQGNSA. The V end was cut by 4 bases, the J end by 3 bases, with 7 bases between. The CDR3 spells CASSSRDNQPQHF. CDR3 nucleotide sequence: TGTGCCAGCAGCTCGAGGGACAATCAGCCCCAGCATTTT.

The rearrangement uses TRBV6-2 or TRBV6-3 and TRBJ2-5; possibly TRBD2 for D (5 bases). Deletions cut 0 bases from V and 5 bases from J, with 7 bases between. This CDR3 is built from 13 residues. Germline values: CDR1 MNHEY, CDR2 SVGEGT. The CDR3 DNA reads TGTGCCAGCAGTTACTCGAGGGAGGAGACCCAGTACTTC. It specifies CASSYSREETQYF.

This clonotype was counted only a few times. CDR3 nucleotide sequence: TGTGCCAGCAGCCAGCGAGGAGGGGCTACTGAAGCTTTCTTT. It codes for CASSQRGGATEAFF. V is TRBV3-1 and J is TRBJ1-1; TRBD1 might be the D (5 bases). Trimming left V 3 bases short and J 5 bases short, with 13 bases between. The CDR3 contains 14 residues. Germline V gene lookup returns CDR1 LGHDT and CDR2 YNNKEL (reference sequence).

This clonotype was observed a few times. This sequence joins TRBV12-3 or TRBV12-4 and TRBJ2-7, with D hard to call. The V gene lost 3 bases and the J gene lost 6 bases, with 9 bases spanning the gap. This CDR3 has 12 amino acids. Here the CDR3 DNA reads TGTGCCAGCAGTTTTGGTGACACCGAGCAGTACGTC. Its protein product is CASSFGDTEQYV.

This clonotype was detected only a few times. The chain combines TRBV7-9 with TRBJ1-6; 9 nucleotides line up with TRBD1. Germline trimming cut 5 bases from V and 0 bases from J; bases unmatched to any gene: 8. CDR3 size: 18 residues. Per the germline V gene, CDR1 is SEHNR and CDR2 is FQNEAQ (reference sequence). The CDR3 DNA follows: TGTGCCAGCAGCCTGTGGACAGGGGTGGGCTCCTATAATTCACCCCTCCACTTT. It specifies CASSLWTGVGSYNSPLHF.

The gene calls are TRBV11-2 and TRBJ2-3; 8 nucleotides match TRBD2. This CDR3 has 15 residues. V shed 3 bases, J shed 5 bases, and the junction held 7 bases outside the gene matches. In germline, CDR1 is SGHAT, CDR2 FQNNGV. CDR3 in DNA: TGTGCCAGCAGCTTCAGCGGGGGAGGCGGAGATACGCAGTATTTT. This codes for CASSFSGGGGDTQYF.

The sample holds a few counts of this clonotype. The V call is TRBV4-3, the J call TRBJ1-2, with no clear D. CDR1 and CDR2 from the germline V gene are LGHNA and YSLEER. With 1 base removed from V and 3 bases from J, the gap between germline ends came to 12 bases. The CDR3 is made up of 15 amino acids. The CDR3 bases are TGCGCCAGCAGCCAAGTACGGCAGGTGGACTATGGCTACACCTTC. It specifies CASSQVRQVDYGYTF.

In its sample, this clonotype was seen a few times. This sequence joins TRBV6-1 and TRBJ2-7, with TRBD2 matching 8 bases. Germline values: CDR1 MNHNS, CDR2 SASEGT. Trimming took 3 bases from V and 1 from J; bases not matched to a gene: 5. CDR3 size: 15 residues. The CDR3 sequence is CASSERGAKSYEQYF. The CDR3 coding sequence is TGTGCCAGCAGTGAGCGGGGGGCCAAGTCCTACGAGCAGTACTTC.

The sample holds a few counts of this clonotype. The rearrangement uses TRBV27 and TRBJ2-3, with 9 bases fitting TRBD1. The V gene's germline CDR1 is MNHEY and CDR2 SMNVEV (reference sequence). The CDR3 is 15 amino acids. Losses at the gene ends were 3 bases for V and 5 bases for J; bases not matched to a gene: 6. CDR3 residues: CASSLWTGDRDTQYF. In nucleotides, the CDR3 is TGTGCCAGCAGTTTGTGGACAGGGGATCGAGATACGCAGTATTTT.

The chain employs TRBV7-2 and TRBJ1-5, with 7 bases matching TRBD1. From germline, CDR1 is SGHTA and CDR2 FQGNSA. The CDR3 is made up of 16 amino acids. Trimming cost V 0 bases and J 0 bases; bases outside gene matches: 2. The CDR3 loop is CASSLAYRGSNQPQHF. The CDR3 DNA reads TGTGCCAGCAGCTTAGCATACAGGGGTAGCAATCAGCCCCAGCATTTT.

A few counts support this clonotype. The chain joins TRBV28 to TRBJ2-1; 9 bases are a match to TRBD2. CDR3 length: 17 amino acids. CDR1 and CDR2 (germline): MDHEN, SYDVKM. After removal of 6 bases from V and 0 bases from J, the junction contained 9 bases not matched to a gene. The DNA of the CDR3 is TGTGCCAGCAGGCGGATGAGCGGGGGGCGCTCCTACAATGAGCAGTTCTTC. It codes for CASRRMSGGRSYNEQFF.

V is TRBV7-7 and J is TRBJ1-4; TRBD1 aligns across 7 bases. This CDR3 has 15 residues. Germline CDR1 SSHAT, CDR2 FNYEAQ (reference sequence). The J segment lost 0 bases and the V segment lost 5 bases, leaving 3 bases of the junction unmatched. The DNA for the CDR3 is TGTGCCAGCAGCGTAACAGGGGCAACTAATGAAAAACTGTTTTTT. Its protein product is CASSVTGATNEKLFF.

DNA of the CDR3: TGTGCCAGCAGATTGACAGGGGGCCGAGAGACCCAGTACTTC. Its protein product is CASRLTGGRETQYF. The chain uses TRBV7-9 and TRBJ2-5; 10 nucleotides match TRBD1. Trimming cost V 6 bases and J 4 bases; bases outside gene matches: 5. Germline lookup yields CDR1 SEHNR and CDR2 FQNEAQ (reference sequence). CDR3 length: 14 amino acids.

This chain links TRBV20-1 with TRBJ2-3; D is possibly TRBD1 (5 bases). Trimming removed 5 bases at V and 0 bases at J, with 6 bases between. CDR3 length equals 12 residues. CDR1 DFQATT and CDR2 SNEGSKA come from the germline V gene (reference sequence). CDR3 DNA: TGCAGTGCTGGGGCAAGCACAGATACGCAGTATTTT. This gives the protein CSAGASTDTQYF.

On this clonotype itself: A much larger clonotype is one base distant, so this may be a read error. The chain joins TRBV20-1 to TRBJ2-1, with 12 bases aligning to TRBD2. V was pared by 0 bases and J by 6 bases, with 6 bases of the junction left unmatched. The CDR3 totals 16 residues. Germline V gene sequence: CDR1 DFQATT, CDR2 SNEGSKA (reference sequence). CDR3 DNA sequence: TGCAGTGCTAGAGATTGGCTAGCGGGGGGGACCAATGAGCAGTTCTTC. It codes for CSARDWLAGGTNEQFF.

This chain joins TRBV4-2 and TRBJ1-2; D remains unclear. V dropped 0 bases and J dropped 7 bases, with 18 bases sitting between them. Germline V CDR1 and CDR2: LGHNA, YNFKEQ. The CDR3 extends over 16 amino acids. CDR3 sequence: CASSQDPGLLSGGYTF. In DNA, the CDR3 is TGTGCCAGCAGCCAAGATCCCGGACTGCTATCAGGTGGCTACACCTTC.